Listed below are T cell receptor beta chains from one sample, sequenced in a study of identical twins. TCRdb re-derived calls from the 5' RACE reads in MiXCR, one entry per CDR3 protein. The table lists hundreds of thousands of distinct CDR3 sequences, less than 9% of them singletons, with over 1.5% in the top ten. The same data also went into a second study, on yellow fever vaccine responses in identical twins.

The sequenced material came from PBMCs. Receptors originate from a woman under 30 in good health. Both conserved end residues are part of each CDR3. Each record gives: clone size, V gene, D gene, J gene, CDR3 protein, CDR3 DNA. D genes are given only for firm matches. Part of the rows lack a size; the others show once, few, many or a class for expanded clones.

.	TRBV20-1	TRBD2	TRBJ2-5	CSARGQGKGVHTSGSFETQYF	TGCAGTGCTAGGGGCCAGGGCAAAGGTGTTCACACTAGCGGGAGTTTCGAGACCCAGTACTTC
many	TRBV24-1	TRBD2	TRBJ2-5	CATSGGSGAQETQYF	TGTGCCACCAGTGGGGGAAGCGGGGCCCAAGAGACCCAGTACTTC
many	TRBV6-5	TRBD2	TRBJ2-7	CASSYSAGGGYEQYF	TGTGCCAGCAGTTACTCTGCGGGAGGAGGCTACGAGCAGTACTTC
.	TRBV10-2	TRBD2	TRBJ2-2	CASSVTSGNTGELFF	TGCGCCAGCAGTGTGACTAGCGGGAACACCGGGGAGCTGTTTTTT
.	TRBV15	.	TRBJ2-5	CATSREYAGGNQETQYF	TGTGCCACCAGCAGAGAGTACGCCGGAGGGAACCAAGAGACCCAGTACTTC
few	TRBV18	.	TRBJ2-5	CASEVGETQYF	TGTGCCAGCGAGGTGGGGGAGACCCAGTACTTC
many	TRBV24-1	TRBD2	TRBJ2-1	CATSVSSGRNNEQFF	TGTGCCACCAGTGTGTCTAGCGGGAGGAACAATGAGCAGTTCTTC
few	TRBV6-5	TRBD1	TRBJ1-2	CASSIAGGGYTF	TGTGCCAGCAGTATTGCAGGGGGAGGCTACACCTTC
few	TRBV7-9	.	TRBJ1-2	CASSYSGDNYGYTF	TGTGCCAGCAGCTACTCAGGGGATAACTATGGCTACACCTTC
.	TRBV10-3	.	TRBJ2-3	CAISSTDTQYF	TGTGCCATCAGCAGTACAGATACGCAGTATTTT
.	TRBV29-1	TRBD2	TRBJ2-1	CSVWGLADNEQFF	TGCAGCGTGTGGGGACTAGCGGACAATGAGCAGTTCTTC
few	TRBV20-1	TRBD1	TRBJ2-7	CSARDGQGSYEQYF	TGCAGTGCTAGAGATGGACAGGGCTCCTACGAGCAGTACTTC
many	TRBV20-1	.	TRBJ2-5	CSASPGTSVGTQYF	TGCAGTGCTAGCCCCGGGACTTCGGTAGGGACCCAGTACTTC
.	TRBV5-1	TRBD1	TRBJ2-2	CASSWDRTPNGELFF	TGCGCCAGCAGCTGGGACAGGACCCCAAACGGGGAGCTGTTTTTT
.	TRBV18	.	TRBJ1-5	CASSPWGARQPQHF	TGTGCCAGCTCACCATGGGGGGCAAGACAGCCCCAGCATTTT
.	TRBV19	TRBD1	TRBJ1-5	CASRAGTVSNQPQHF	TGTGCCAGTAGGGCCGGGACAGTGAGCAATCAGCCCCAGCATTTT
.	TRBV7-8	TRBD2	TRBJ2-1	CACSLVGGSYNEQFF	TGTGCCTGCAGCTTAGTTGGCGGGAGCTACAATGAGCAGTTCTTC
many	TRBV28	TRBD1	TRBJ1-5	CASSSQAIGQGFHQPQHF	TGTGCCAGCAGTTCCCAAGCAATCGGACAGGGGTTTCATCAGCCCCAGCATTTT
.	TRBV25-1	.	TRBJ1-1	CASSDHREMAFF	TGTGCCAGCAGTGATCATCGGGAGATGGCTTTCTTT
once	TRBV14	.	TRBJ2-5	CASSQDGAGYQETQYF	TGTGCCAGCAGCCAAGATGGGGCGGGGTACCAAGAGACCCAGTACTTC